The 14 T cell receptor beta chains in this list originate from one sample, sequenced in a study of cytomegalovirus exposure and HLA in healthy donors. PCR involved 60 Vbeta and 13 Jbeta primers. The method was immunoSEQ multiplex PCR; TCRdb's version includes in-frame clones alone and lacks a portion of them. The profile shows about 180,000 clones, roughly three quarters of them singletons. The sequenced sample consisted of PBMCs. The origin of the receptors is a woman aged 30 to 39 in good health and CMV-seropositive.

This chain links TRBV15 with TRBJ2-5, with TRBD2 matching over 8 bases. The CDR3 contains 15 residues. Germline V gives CDR1 LNHNV, CDR2 YYDKDF (reference sequence). After removal of 3 bases from V and 5 bases from J, the junction contained 8 bases not matched to a gene. In DNA, the CDR3 is TGTGCCACCAGCAGGAGCCGGGGGGGCCGGGAGACCCAGTACTTC. Its protein product is CATSRSRGGRETQYF.

The rearrangement joins TRBV6-5 to TRBJ1-1, with D tentatively TRBD1 (5 bases). There are 13 residues in the CDR3. Trimming stripped 4 bases from V and 8 bases from J, with 14 bases between. Germline-derived CDR1 and CDR2 are MNHEY and SVGAGI. The CDR3 DNA reads TGTGCCAGCAGTTTGGCGCGGGGGAAAGAAGCTTTCTTT. This gives the protein CASSLARGKEAFF.

This rearrangement joins TRBV7-9 to TRBJ1-2; 10 bases map to TRBD1. J was trimmed by 1 base and V by 7 bases; bases with no gene match: 6. Germline V gene data show CDR1 as SEHNR and CDR2 as FQNEAQ (reference sequence). The length of the CDR3 is 15 residues. CDR3 nucleotides: TGTGCCAGCAACGACAGGGGGCTCCTTAACTATGGCTACACCTTC. This encodes CASNDRGLLNYGYTF.

This chain uses TRBV5-6 with TRBJ1-2; 8 positions match TRBD1. The germline V gene has CDR1 SGHDT and CDR2 YYEEEE. The CDR3 is 12 amino acids. Germline trimming cut 5 bases from V and 8 bases from J; bases unmatched to any gene: 5. The CDR3 nucleotides are TGTGCCAGCAGACGCGGACAGGGAGGCTACACCTTC. This encodes CASRRGQGGYTF.

V usage is TRBV7-9 and J usage is TRBJ1-1, with 8 bases fitting TRBD1. This CDR3 is 14 amino acids long. Trimming cost V 4 bases and J 4 bases; bases outside gene matches: 5. Germline assignment: CDR1 SEHNR and CDR2 FQNEAQ (reference sequence). CDR3 region: CASSSPTGGTEAFF. CDR3 nucleotides: TGTGCCAGCAGCTCCCCAACAGGGGGCACTGAAGCTTTCTTT.

This chain connects TRBV27 to TRBJ1-2; 7 bases map to TRBD1. This CDR3 is built from 13 residues. CDR1 and CDR2 (germline): MNHEY, SMNVEV (reference sequence). Germline trimming cut 8 bases from V and 2 bases from J; bases unmatched to any gene: 5. DNA for the CDR3: TGTGCCAGCGGTAAACAGGGGAACTATGGCTACACCTTC. Protein: CASGKQGNYGYTF.

The chain uses TRBV7-9 and TRBJ2-7, with D maybe TRBD1 (5 bases). V was cut by 2 bases and J by 0 bases, with 8 bases left in between. This CDR3 is 14 amino acids long. Germline V gene lookup returns CDR1 SEHNR and CDR2 FQNEAQ (reference sequence). DNA of the CDR3: TGTGCCAGCAGCTTATTAGACAGCTCCTACGAGCAGTACTTC. Translated: CASSLLDSSYEQYF.

The sample holds a few counts of this clone. The chain has TRBV4-3 and TRBJ1-3; D is ambiguous. The V gene's germline CDR1 is LGHNA and CDR2 YSLEER. The V gene lost 4 bases and the J gene lost 0 bases, with 10 bases spanning the gap. The CDR3 spans 15 residues. CDR3 protein: CASSPGYTSGNTIYF. CDR3 sequence (DNA): TGCGCCAGCAGCCCAGGATATACCTCTGGAAACACCATATATTTT.

The chain combines TRBV23-1 with TRBJ2-1; 9 nucleotides agree with TRBD1. TRBV23-1 is an ORF; its function is uncertain. The CDR3 totals 17 residues. V dropped 0 bases and J dropped 3; count of bases not matched to a gene: 6. The CDR3 loop reads CASSQSGGTGFYNEQFF. The CDR3 DNA reads TGCGCCAGCAGTCAATCGGGGGGGACAGGGTTCTACAATGAGCAGTTCTTC.

This rearrangement joins TRBV5-6 to TRBJ1-5, with 10 bases matching TRBD1. CDR1 SGHDT and CDR2 YYEEEE come from the germline V gene. V lost 4 bases, J lost 7 bases, and 5 bases stayed unmatched. The CDR3 is 14 amino acids. DNA for the CDR3: TGTGCCAGCAGCCAGGGACAGGGGAGACAGCCCCAGCATTTT. Residues: CASSQGQGRQPQHF.

Points on this clone: One end of the junction does not line up with germline, which may come from a read error. The rearrangement links TRBV7-9 to TRBJ2-4; 10 nucleotides match TRBD1. Germline lookup yields CDR1 SEHNR and CDR2 FQNEAQ (reference sequence). There are 17 residues in the CDR3. The CDR3: CSSSLQRTGGSKNIQYF. Here the CDR3 DNA reads TGTTCCAGCAGCTTGCAACGGACAGGGGGGTCCAAAAACATTCAGTACTTC.

The rearrangement joins TRBV11-3 to TRBJ2-3, with a possible D match to TRBD2 (5 bases). The germline gives CDR1 SGHNT, CDR2 YENEEA. There are 17 residues in the CDR3. V lost 5 bases to trimming and J lost 2 bases, with 20 bases between them. CDR3 nucleotide sequence: TGTGCCAGCAGCGGGCGAGGGTCGGGATTTCACACAGATACGCAGTATTTT. It encodes CASSGRGSGFHTDTQYF.

DNA of the CDR3: TGTGCCAGCAGCCCCCTACTATATGAGGCCGACTATGGCTACACCTTC. Translation: CASSPLLYEADYGYTF. The gene calls are TRBV9 and TRBJ1-2; D is ambiguous. V lost 4 bases and J lost 3, with 19 bases in between. The V gene's germline CDR1 is SGDLS and CDR2 YYNGEE. This CDR3 contains 16 residues.

This chain links TRBV5-6 with TRBJ2-7; 9 bases align to TRBD2. Germline V gene data show CDR1 as SGHDT and CDR2 as YYEEEE. The V gene end was trimmed by 5 bases and the J gene end by 7 bases; junction bases not matched to a gene: 13. The CDR3 contains 15 residues. The CDR3 sequence: CASSFRGGVPREQYF. CDR3 in DNA: TGTGCCAGCAGTTTTCGCGGGGGGGTCCCCAGGGAGCAGTACTTC.